The 28 T cell receptor beta chains below come from one sample, sequenced in a study of cytomegalovirus exposure and HLA in healthy donors. In the PCR, 60 Vbeta and 13 Jbeta primers were used. Produced via immunoSEQ multiplex PCR; TCRdb's table is partial and in-frame only. The table has around 100,000 clones, 65% to 80% seen once. The material sequenced was PBMCs. The receptors come from a woman between 40 and 55 years old in good health and CMV-seronegative.

This clone was recorded a few times. V and J are TRBV7-2 and TRBJ2-6; 11 nucleotides agree with TRBD2. The CDR3 is made up of 17 amino acids. Germline V gene sequence: CDR1 SGHTA, CDR2 FQGNSA. V dropped 5 bases and J dropped 2; count of bases not matched to a gene: 5. The CDR3 spells CASSTGLAGAGANVLTF. In DNA form, the CDR3 reads TGTGCCAGCAGCACCGGACTAGCGGGCGCTGGGGCCAACGTCCTGACTTTC.

The chain joins TRBV6-6 to TRBJ1-2; TRBD1 aligns across 7 bases. J was trimmed by 4 bases and V by 6 bases; bases with no gene match: 5. This CDR3 has 13 amino acids. The germline V gene has CDR1 MNHNY and CDR2 SVGAGI (reference sequence). The CDR3, as DNA: TGTGCCAGCAGCAGGGGGGTAGGCTATGGCTACACCTTC. It yields the protein CASSRGVGYGYTF.

The CDR3 DNA reads as TGTGCCAGCTCACCAGACAGCGTCTCCTACGAGCAGTACTTC. Protein sequence: CASSPDSVSYEQYF. The chain has TRBV18 and TRBJ2-7, with D perhaps TRBD1 (5 bases). Germline V lookup: CDR1 KGHSH, CDR2 LQKENI. The CDR3 spans 14 residues. V dropped 2 bases and J dropped 0 bases, with 8 bases sitting between them.

This rearrangement joins TRBV5-1 to TRBJ1-6; D is unclear. CDR3 length equals 15 residues. CDR1 and CDR2 (germline): SGHRS, YFSETQ. Trimming shortened V by 0 bases and J by 7 bases, and 11 bases separated the two germline ends. CDR3 DNA: TGCGCCAGCAGCTTGGACGAGGGATTGAATTCACCCCTCCACTTT. Translated, it gives CASSLDEGLNSPLHF.

The chain employs TRBV27 and TRBJ2-3; D not certain. CDR1 MNHEY and CDR2 SMNVEV come from the germline V gene (reference sequence). This CDR3 is 9 amino acids long. V was cut by 5 bases and J by 10 bases, with 4 bases left in between. DNA of the CDR3: TGTGCCAGCAGTCAGTCGCAGTATTTT. This sequence encodes CASSQSQYF.

The chain couples TRBV6-1 to TRBJ1-3; tentative D call: TRBD1 (5 bases). The germline V gene has CDR1 MNHNS and CDR2 SASEGT. V was cut by 0 bases and J by 11 bases, with 5 bases left in between. This CDR3 contains 11 residues. In nucleotides, the CDR3 is TGTGCCAGCAGTGAAGCAGGGGCCATATATTTT. It encodes CASSEAGAIYF.

This chain uses TRBV10-1 with TRBJ2-7, with a tentative D call TRBD2 (5 bases). V was clipped by 0 bases and J by 1 base, with 13 bases between them. CDR1 is WNHNN and CDR2 is SYGVQD in the germline V gene (reference sequence). CDR3 length: 16 amino acids. The CDR3 spells CASSESSGAYSYEQYF. CDR3 nucleotide sequence: TGCGCCAGCAGTGAGTCCAGCGGCGCCTATTCCTACGAGCAGTACTTC.

The chain has TRBV28 and TRBJ1-5; D uncertain. The germline V gene encodes CDR1 MDHEN and CDR2 SYDVKM. Trimming removed 3 bases from V and 1 base from J, with 10 bases in between. The CDR3 totals 15 residues. The CDR3 sequence: CASSFRGHSNQPQHF. For the CDR3, the DNA is TGTGCCAGCAGTTTTCGAGGCCACAGCAATCAGCCCCAGCATTTT.

The chain recombines TRBV28 with TRBJ1-1; the match to TRBD1 covers 8 bases. The CDR3 is 14 amino acids. Germline lookup yields CDR1 MDHEN and CDR2 SYDVKM. Germline trimming cut 6 bases from V and 3 bases from J; bases unmatched to any gene: 6. CDR3 DNA sequence: TGTGCCAGCAGAACTCAGGGGGCAGACACTGAAGCTTTCTTT. Its translation is CASRTQGADTEAFF.

The rearrangement joins TRBV28 to TRBJ1-1; 9 bases fit TRBD1. Germline loops: CDR1 MDHEN, CDR2 SYDVKM. The CDR3 is 14 amino acids. The junction had 12 bases not matched to a gene; V was cut back by 5 bases and J by 11 bases. The CDR3 is CASSLTGGLATAFF. CDR3 DNA: TGTGCCAGCAGTCTAACAGGGGGCCTTGCTACCGCTTTCTTT.

V is TRBV6-6 and J is TRBJ1-5, with unresolved D. There are 14 residues in the CDR3. Germline V lookup: CDR1 MNHNY, CDR2 SVGAGI (reference sequence). V lost 4 bases to trimming and J lost 2 bases, with 9 bases between them. The CDR3 sequence: CASSSGRGNQPQHF. The CDR3 coding sequence is TGTGCCAGCAGTTCCGGCCGGGGCAATCAGCCCCAGCATTTT.

Only one count was recorded for this clone. The chain combines TRBV15 with TRBJ2-3; 7 nucleotides align to TRBD2. The CDR3 covers 16 residues. Trimming took 5 bases from V and 2 from J; bases not matched to a gene: 10. CDR1 LNHNV and CDR2 YYDKDF come from the germline V gene (reference sequence). Written as DNA, the CDR3 is TGTGCCACCAGCCCCCGGGCGGGGGACCTCACAGATACGCAGTATTTT. Translated: CATSPRAGDLTDTQYF. Full variable domain (missing parts from reference TRBV15 and TRBJ2-3): DAMVIQNPRYQVTQFGKPVTLSCSQTLNHNVMYWYQQKSSQAPKLLFHYYDKDFNNEADTPDNFQSRRPNTSFCFLDIRSPGLGDTAMYLCATSPRAGDLTDTQYFGPGTRLTVL.

The CDR3 loop is CASSFHRVPAFF. The CDR3 DNA is TGTGCCAGCAGTTTCCACAGGGTCCCAGCTTTCTTT. This chain uses TRBV6-6 with TRBJ1-1, with D tentatively TRBD1 (6 bases). CDR3 size: 12 residues. With 4 bases removed from V and 10 bases from J, the gap between germline ends came to 13 bases. CDR1 and CDR2 from the germline V gene are MNHNY and SVGAGI (reference sequence).

This sequence joins TRBV6-6 and TRBJ2-7, with 9 nucleotides matching TRBD1. Trimming removed 5 bases from V and 3 bases from J; junction bases left unmatched: 5. CDR1 and CDR2 from the germline V gene are MNHNY and SVGAGI (reference sequence). The length of the CDR3 is 14 residues. The CDR3 spells CASSRTGGSYEQYF. CDR3 DNA: TGTGCCAGCAGTCGCACAGGGGGCAGCTACGAGCAGTACTTC.

The V gene is TRBV15, the J gene TRBJ2-7; TRBD1 is a possible D gene (7 bases). V dropped 2 bases and J dropped 0 bases, with 11 bases sitting between them. Germline V CDR1 and CDR2: LNHNV, YYDKDF (reference sequence). This CDR3 spans 15 amino acids. The CDR3 region has the DNA TGTGCCACCAGCAGACCCAGGGGGGCCTCCTACGAGCAGTACTTC. It codes for CATSRPRGASYEQYF. Based on the CDR3 plus reference TRBV15 and TRBJ2-7, the full variable domain is DAMVIQNPRYQVTQFGKPVTLSCSQTLNHNVMYWYQQKSSQAPKLLFHYYDKDFNNEADTPDNFQSRRPNTSFCFLDIRSPGLGDTAMYLCATSRPRGASYEQYFGPGTRLTVT.

The CDR3 DNA sequence: TGTGCCAGCAGTGCAGGGAGGACTAATGAAAAACTGTTTTTT. Its protein product is CASSAGRTNEKLFF. The V and J genes are TRBV28 and TRBJ1-4, with D possibly matching TRBD1 (5 bases). The CDR3 has 14 residues. The V end was cut by 5 bases, the J end by 2 bases, with 9 bases between. Looked up from germline, CDR1 is MDHEN and CDR2 is SYDVKM.

The chain links TRBV7-2 to TRBJ2-7, with D possibly TRBD2 on 6 matching bases. The V gene's germline CDR1 is SGHTA and CDR2 FQGNSA. The CDR3 loop spans 14 amino acids. V was trimmed by 1 base and J by 7 bases, leaving 14 bases between them. CDR3 loop: CASSLDSYRGEQYF. The CDR3, as DNA: TGTGCCAGCAGCTTAGACTCCTATCGGGGGGAGCAGTACTTC.

The V and J genes are TRBV5-6 and TRBJ2-6; 7 bases align to TRBD1. CDR3 length equals 16 residues. V was clipped by 0 bases and J by 2 bases; unmatched bases: 2. Germline assignment: CDR1 SGHDT and CDR2 YYEEEE. CDR3 sequence: CASSLGQGPGANVLTF. CDR3 nucleotides: TGTGCCAGCAGCTTGGGACAGGGTCCTGGGGCCAACGTCCTGACTTTC.

This rearrangement joins TRBV28 to TRBJ2-1; TRBD2 matches 7 bases. Per germline, CDR1 MDHEN and CDR2 SYDVKM. This CDR3 contains 12 residues. J was trimmed by 9 bases and V by 2 bases; bases with no gene match: 1. Here the CDR3 DNA reads TGTGCCAGCAGTTTAGGGGGGGGTGAGCAGTTCTTC. This codes for CASSLGGGEQFF.

Only a few counts were recorded for this clone. CDR3 region: CASSKAQRGRLTNEKLFF. The CDR3 DNA reads TGTGCCAGCAGCAAAGCGCAAAGGGGGCGCTTAACTAATGAAAAACTGTTTTTT. J is TRBJ1-4 and V is TRBV21-1; the D call in the table, TRBD1, was not verified against the DNA. TRBV21-1 is reported as a pseudogene. The CDR3 runs to 18 residues.

The rearrangement links TRBV9 to TRBJ2-5; TRBD2 might be the D (6 bases). The CDR3 sequence is 13 residues long. V lost 4 bases, J lost 5 bases, and 12 bases lay in between. Germline assignment: CDR1 SGDLS and CDR2 YYNGEE. The CDR3 DNA sequence: TGTGCCAGCAGCCCCCGGGGGACGGAGACCCAGTACTTC. It codes for CASSPRGTETQYF.

The genes are TRBV19 and TRBJ1-5; 7 nucleotides line up with TRBD1. The junction had 9 bases not matched to a gene; V was cut back by 10 bases and J by 0 bases. Germline V CDR1 and CDR2: LNHDA, SQIVND (reference sequence). The CDR3 spans 15 residues. CDR3 in amino acids: CATTDRHYSNQPQHF. The CDR3 nucleotides read TGTGCCACGACGGACAGGCACTATAGCAATCAGCCCCAGCATTTT.

The chain recombines TRBV30 with TRBJ2-7; 12 positions match TRBD2. This CDR3 comprises 17 residues. V was pared by 5 bases and J by 0 bases, with 11 bases of the junction left unmatched. Per the germline V gene, CDR1 is GTSNPN and CDR2 is SVGIG (reference sequence). The CDR3 nucleotides are TGTGCCTGGTCGTCCGGGACTAGCGGGTCCCCCTCCTACGAGCAGTACTTC. It specifies CAWSSGTSGSPSYEQYF. Together with reference TRBV30 and TRBJ2-7, the CDR3 gives the full variable domain: SQTIHQWPATLVQPVGSPLSLECTVEGTSNPNLYWYRQAAGRGLQLLFYSVGIGQISSEVPQNLSASRPQDRQFILSSKKLLLSDSGFYLCAWSSGTSGSPSYEQYFGPGTRLTVT.

The rearrangement joins TRBV27 to TRBJ1-5; D is unclear. This CDR3 comprises 15 residues. Trimming removed 6 bases from V and 1 base from J, with 13 bases in between. Germline assignment: CDR1 MNHEY and CDR2 SMNVEV (reference sequence). CDR3 DNA: TGTGCCAGCAGCCTTAAGGGAGGGAGCAATCAGCCCCAGCATTTT. Translating it yields CASSLKGGSNQPQHF.

The gene calls are TRBV6-1 and TRBJ2-3; D may be TRBD1 (6 bases). Per the germline V gene, CDR1 is MNHNS and CDR2 is SASEGT. Trimming shortened V by 6 bases and J by 1 base, and 14 bases separated the two germline ends. CDR3 length: 15 residues. The CDR3 bases are TGTGCCAGCAGGGCACAGGGAATGGGCACAGATACGCAGTATTTT. Protein: CASRAQGMGTDTQYF.

CDR3 in amino acids: CASSSPSSSKITQYF. The CDR3 DNA is TGTGCCAGCAGTTCCCCTAGCTCCTCCAAGATTACCCAGTACTTC. The V gene is TRBV27, the J gene TRBJ2-5, with a weak D call TRBD2 (5 bases). The V gene's germline CDR1 is MNHEY and CDR2 SMNVEV (reference sequence). The V end was cut by 4 bases, the J end by 8 bases, with 20 bases between. The CDR3 runs to 15 residues.

The chain recombines TRBV7-2 with TRBJ1-1, with 9 bases that match TRBD1. Germline-derived CDR1 and CDR2 are SGHTA and FQGNSA. The CDR3 has 14 residues. The junction had 1 base not matched to a gene; V was cut back by 4 bases and J by 1 base. This CDR3 is CASSWDRENTEAFF. CDR3 DNA sequence: TGTGCCAGCAGCTGGGACAGGGAGAACACTGAAGCTTTCTTT.

The chain joins TRBV18 to TRBJ2-5; the D gene is possibly TRBD2 (6 bases). The V gene lost 0 bases and the J gene lost 5 bases, with 13 bases spanning the gap. The CDR3 spans 15 residues. Germline loops: CDR1 KGHSH, CDR2 LQKENI. CDR3 nucleotides: TGTGCCAGCTCACCACCTATGTCCGGGAGTGAGACCCAGTACTTC. This gives the protein CASSPPMSGSETQYF.